The 31 T cell receptor beta chains below come from one sample, sequenced in a study of cytomegalovirus exposure and HLA in healthy donors. Produced via immunoSEQ multiplex PCR; TCRdb's table is partial and in-frame only. This table has more than 300,000 clones, more than 80% appearing once. Sequencing was performed on PBMCs. The receptors were gathered from a woman younger than 30 in good health and CMV-seronegative.

The chain is built from TRBV29-1 and TRBJ2-2; 9 positions match TRBD2. The junction had 3 bases not matched to a gene; V was cut back by 5 bases and J by 5 bases. Germline loops: CDR1 SQVTM, CDR2 ANQGSEA. The length of the CDR3 is 13 residues. In DNA form, the CDR3 reads TGCAGCGTTCTTAGCGGGGGTACCGGGGAGCTGTTTTTT. Protein product: CSVLSGGTGELFF.

As regards this clone: This same CDR3 is encoded by further DNA sequences in the sample. The J gene is TRBJ2-1, the V gene TRBV10-3; TRBD2 aligns across 8 bases. V lost 4 bases to trimming and J lost 5 bases; unmatched junction nucleotides: 1. Per the germline V gene, CDR1 is ENHRY and CDR2 is SYGVKD. This CDR3 contains 13 residues. DNA of the CDR3: TGTGCCATCAGTGGGGGACTAGACAATGAGCAGTTCTTC. This sequence encodes CAISGGLDNEQFF.

The rearrangement links TRBV7-8 to TRBJ1-1, with 12 bases lining up with TRBD1. From germline, CDR1 is SGHVS and CDR2 FQNEAQ. Losses at the gene ends were 1 base for V and 7 bases for J; bases not matched to a gene: 4. The CDR3 length is 15 residues. The CDR3 loop reads CASSLGGQGAGEAFF. CDR3 bases: TGTGCCAGCAGCTTAGGGGGACAGGGGGCCGGTGAAGCTTTCTTT. Full variable domain (rest looked up from reference TRBV7-8 and TRBJ1-1): GAGVSQSPRYKVAKRGQDVALRCDPISGHVSLFWYQQALGQGPEFLTYFQNEAQLDKSGLPSDRFFAERPEGSVSTLKIQRTQQEDSAVYLCASSLGGQGAGEAFFGQGTRLTVV.

This clone was seen only a few times. The chain is built from TRBV30 and TRBJ1-2, with D maybe TRBD1 (6 bases). Trimming removed 0 bases at V and 8 bases at J, with 16 bases between. Germline CDR1 and CDR2: GTSNPN and SVGIG (reference sequence). The CDR3 extends over 14 amino acids. The CDR3 sequence is CAWSVSKQGRGYTF. The CDR3 nucleotides are TGTGCCTGGAGTGTAAGTAAGCAGGGGAGAGGCTACACCTTC.

V and J are TRBV18 and TRBJ2-7; 10 bases match TRBD1. The V segment lost 6 bases and the J segment 6 bases; nucleotides outside the gene matches: 8. CDR1 KGHSH and CDR2 LQKENI come from the germline V gene. This CDR3 comprises 14 residues. CDR3 in amino acids: CASSRGTGAVEQYF. The DNA for the CDR3 is TGTGCCAGCTCCAGGGGGACAGGGGCAGTCGAGCAGTACTTC.

The rearrangement joins TRBV19 to TRBJ2-3; 10 nucleotides agree with TRBD2. After removal of 3 bases from V and 8 bases from J, the junction contained 11 bases not matched to a gene. Per germline, CDR1 LNHDA and CDR2 SQIVND (reference sequence). The CDR3 loop spans 16 amino acids. For the CDR3, the DNA is TGTGCCAGTAGTATCCCCCTAGCGGGAGATGAGGGTACGCAGTATTTT. Its translation: CASSIPLAGDEGTQYF.

The J gene is TRBJ2-7, the V gene TRBV4-3; D gene unclear. The CDR3 loop spans 13 amino acids. CDR1 is LGHNA and CDR2 is YSLEER in the germline V gene. V gave up 3 bases and J gave up 2 bases, with 8 bases separating them. The CDR3 protein is CASSHGFTYEQYF. CDR3 coding DNA: TGCGCCAGCAGCCACGGTTTTACCTACGAGCAGTACTTC.

The rearrangement links TRBV5-6 to TRBJ2-1, with 11 bases aligning to TRBD2. The germline CDR1 and CDR2 sequences are SGHDT and YYEEEE. The CDR3 consists of 15 residues. J gave up 9 bases and V 0 bases, and 5 bases lay outside the gene matches. The CDR3 DNA reads TGTGCCAGCAGCTTGGCTCTAGCGGGAGGAGGTGAGCAGTTCTTC. Protein product: CASSLALAGGGEQFF.

The rearrangement uses TRBV7-2 and TRBJ2-7; perhaps TRBD2 as D (5 bases). Per germline, CDR1 SGHTA and CDR2 FQGNSA. Trimming took 6 bases from V and 0 from J, leaving 12 bases between them. There are 14 residues in the CDR3. The CDR3 region is CASSFSAISYEQYF. The CDR3 DNA sequence: TGTGCCAGCAGTTTTAGCGCTATCTCCTACGAGCAGTACTTC.

V gene TRBV10-3 combines with J gene TRBJ1-1, with D perhaps matching TRBD1 (6 bases). Looked up from germline, CDR1 is ENHRY and CDR2 is SYGVKD. Trimming removed 0 bases from V and 0 bases from J, with 14 bases in between. This CDR3 has 17 residues. The CDR3, as DNA: TGTGCCATCAGTGAGTCACAGGGACGGTCCGTGAACACTGAAGCTTTCTTT. Protein product: CAISESQGRSVNTEAFF.

V gene TRBV2 combines with J gene TRBJ1-5; 10 bases line up with TRBD1. CDR1 is SNHLY and CDR2 is FYNNEI in the germline V gene. V was clipped by 8 bases and J by 5 bases; unmatched bases: 3. The CDR3 length is 13 residues. The CDR3 coding sequence is TGTGCCAGCGGGGGACAGGGGCATCAGCCCCAGCATTTT. Translated: CASGGQGHQPQHF.

The chain combines TRBV11-2 with TRBJ2-1, with D unresolved. The CDR3 totals 18 residues. The germline CDR1 and CDR2 sequences are SGHAT and FQNNGV. V was shortened by 4 bases and J by 0 bases, with 19 bases between the two germline ends. This chain's CDR3 is CASSSDVATPSSYNEQFF. For the CDR3, the DNA is TGTGCCAGCAGCTCCGATGTTGCTACACCTAGCTCCTACAATGAGCAGTTCTTC.

V gene TRBV6-5 combines with J gene TRBJ1-2; no reliable D call. Trimming left V 6 bases short and J 8 bases short, with 16 bases between. The germline gives CDR1 MNHEY, CDR2 SVGAGI. The CDR3 contains 13 residues. The CDR3 here is CASRQTRESGYTF. In nucleotides, the CDR3 is TGTGCCAGCAGGCAAACCCGGGAATCCGGCTACACCTTC.

The rearrangement links TRBV6-5 to TRBJ2-7, with TRBD2 matching over 7 bases. After removal of 0 bases from V and 2 bases from J, the junction contained 7 bases not matched to a gene. Germline V CDR1 and CDR2: MNHEY, SVGAGI. The CDR3 runs to 16 residues. The CDR3: CASSYSGGSPPYEQYF. The CDR3 DNA follows: TGTGCCAGCAGTTACTCGGGCGGGAGTCCCCCCTACGAGCAGTACTTC.

This clone was recorded a few times. This chain connects TRBV6-6 to TRBJ1-2; 7 bases align to TRBD1. Germline loops: CDR1 MNHNY, CDR2 SVGAGI (reference sequence). Trimming took 6 bases from V and 3 from J; bases not matched to a gene: 7. The CDR3 length is 14 residues. The DNA for the CDR3 is TGTGCCAGCAGCGGACGCCAGGGGGACTATGGCTACACCTTC. It yields the protein CASSGRQGDYGYTF.

This clone was recorded once. This rearrangement joins TRBV2 to TRBJ2-7; tentatively, D is TRBD1 (6 bases). Per the germline V gene, CDR1 is SNHLY and CDR2 is FYNNEI. V dropped 2 bases and J dropped 2 bases, with 13 bases sitting between them. The CDR3 extends over 15 amino acids. CDR3 nucleotide sequence: TGTGCCAGCAGTGAATACGTACAGGGTACCTACGAGCAGTACTTC. This gives the protein CASSEYVQGTYEQYF.

This clone was observed a single time. The chain joins TRBV5-1 to TRBJ1-3, with 10 nucleotides matching TRBD1. CDR1 and CDR2 (germline): SGHRS, YFSETQ. The CDR3 loop spans 16 amino acids. Germline trimming cut 4 bases from V and 4 bases from J; bases unmatched to any gene: 8. The CDR3 DNA is TGCGCCAGCAGCGGATTCGGGACAGGGGACGGAAACACCATATATTTT. Protein sequence: CASSGFGTGDGNTIYF. Filled out from reference TRBV5-1 and TRBJ1-3, the complete variable domain reads KAGVTQTPRYLIKTRGQQVTLSCSPISGHRSVSWYQQTPGQGLQFLFEYFSETQRNKGNFPGRFSGRQFSNSRSEMNVSTLELGDSALYLCASSGFGTGDGNTIYFGEGSWLTVV.

Points on this clone: The identical CDR3 is also encoded by other nucleotide sequences in the sample. The chain has TRBV6-5 and TRBJ1-2; D gene unclear. Trimming left V 2 bases short and J 0 bases short, with 4 bases between. The CDR3 runs to 13 residues. Germline values: CDR1 MNHEY, CDR2 SVGAGI. In DNA, the CDR3 is TGTGCCAGCAGTTACGGCACTAACTATGGCTACACCTTC. It specifies CASSYGTNYGYTF.

The chain recombines TRBV7-2 with TRBJ2-1; weak D call: TRBD1 (6 bases). The length of the CDR3 is 12 residues. Germline-derived CDR1 and CDR2 are SGHTA and FQGNSA. V was shortened by 2 bases and J by 10 bases, with 9 bases between the two germline ends. CDR3 bases: TGTGCCAGCAGCTTATTTCAGGGGGAGCAGTTCTTC. This translates into CASSLFQGEQFF.

The J gene is TRBJ1-3, the V gene TRBV28; D gene unclear. CDR1 and CDR2 from the germline V gene are MDHEN and SYDVKM. This CDR3 spans 16 amino acids. V dropped 2 bases and J dropped 0 bases, with 11 bases sitting between them. DNA for the CDR3: TGTGCCAGCAGTTTAGCGAGGGTTCCCTCTGGAAACACCATATATTTT. Its translation: CASSLARVPSGNTIYF.

The chain couples TRBV7-9 to TRBJ2-2; a possible D gene is TRBD1 (6 bases). This CDR3 contains 16 residues. CDR1 and CDR2 (germline): SEHNR, FQNEAQ (reference sequence). Trimming shortened V by 1 base and J by 5 bases, and 14 bases separated the two germline ends. DNA for the CDR3: TGTGCCAGCAGCTTAGTTGGGACAAGCGTGACCGGGGAGCTGTTTTTT. It translates to CASSLVGTSVTGELFF.

The rearrangement uses TRBV28 and TRBJ1-1; D not resolved. The CDR3 sequence is 13 residues long. CDR1 is MDHEN, CDR2 SYDVKM, per germline. V lost 7 bases to trimming and J lost 0 bases, with 9 bases between them. The CDR3 reads CASTRGVNTEAFF. In DNA, the CDR3 is TGTGCCAGCACCCGCGGGGTGAACACTGAAGCTTTCTTT.

The CDR3 nucleotides are TGTGCCAGCAGTAATAGACCCCTCCGGGACTATGGCTACACCTTC. Translating it yields CASSNRPLRDYGYTF. J is TRBJ1-2 and V is TRBV2; D is uncertain. CDR1 is SNHLY and CDR2 is FYNNEI in the germline V gene. V was cut by 5 bases and J by 3 bases, with 16 bases left in between. The CDR3 extends over 15 amino acids.

With regard to this clone: This sample also contains other DNA sequences that code for the same CDR3. Here the CDR3 DNA reads TGCGCCAGCAGCCAACGGACTGGTAGCTCCTACGAGCAGTACTTC. Protein sequence: CASSQRTGSSYEQYF. This chain links TRBV4-1 with TRBJ2-7; D perhaps matches TRBD2 (5 bases). V gave up 2 bases and J gave up 0 bases, with 11 bases separating them. CDR3 length equals 15 residues. Germline lookup yields CDR1 MGHRA and CDR2 YSYEKL.

This clone was recorded only once. The chain uses TRBV19 and TRBJ2-7; 8 bases are shared with TRBD1. The germline CDR1 and CDR2 sequences are LNHDA and SQIVND (reference sequence). CDR3 length: 16 amino acids. V shed 3 bases and J 3 bases; nucleotides not matched to a gene: 10. The CDR3 sequence: CASSMGSTGGFYEQYF. The CDR3 DNA sequence: TGTGCCAGTAGTATGGGGAGTACAGGGGGGTTCTACGAGCAGTACTTC.

This sequence joins TRBV5-6 and TRBJ2-7, with D tentatively TRBD2 (5 bases). Germline V CDR1 and CDR2: SGHDT, YYEEEE. The CDR3 is made up of 13 amino acids. Trimming took off 6 bases at V and 5 bases at J, with 15 bases between the two ends. DNA of the CDR3: TGTGCCAGCACCCCCACGGCGAGGGACGAGCAGTACTTC. This gives the protein CASTPTARDEQYF.

The chain is built from TRBV6-6 and TRBJ1-5, with TRBD1 identical over 9 bases. V dropped 8 bases and J dropped 4; count of bases not matched to a gene: 3. Germline V gene data show CDR1 as MNHNY and CDR2 as SVGAGI (reference sequence). CDR3 size: 13 residues. The DNA for the CDR3 is TGTGCCAGCGGGACAGGGAAAAATCAGCCCCAGCATTTT. Encoded protein: CASGTGKNQPQHF.

The chain is built from TRBV11-2 and TRBJ2-1, with 7 positions matching TRBD2. Germline V gene lookup returns CDR1 SGHAT and CDR2 FQNNGV. The J segment lost 0 bases and the V segment lost 2 bases, leaving 10 bases of the junction unmatched. The CDR3 runs to 18 residues. CDR3 DNA sequence: TGTGCCAGCAGCTTATTAACGCGGGAGACCACCTCCTACAATGAGCAGTTCTTC. Encoded protein: CASSLLTRETTSYNEQFF. Combining the CDR3 with reference TRBV11-2 and TRBJ2-1 gives the whole variable domain EAGVAQSPRYKIIEKRQSVAFWCNPISGHATLYWYQQILGQGPKLLIQFQNNGVVDDSQLPKDRFSAERLKGVDSTLKIQPAKLEDSAVYLCASSLLTRETTSYNEQFFGPGTRLTVL.

Here the CDR3 DNA reads TGCGCCAGCAGCCAAGATCTGGCGGGGGAAAAACTGTTTTTT. Translating it yields CASSQDLAGEKLFF. The chain has TRBV4-1 and TRBJ1-4; no firm D call. Germline CDR1 and CDR2: MGHRA and YSYEKL. The CDR3 totals 14 residues. V shed 0 bases and J shed 8 bases, with 10 bases lying between them.

This chain joins TRBV28 and TRBJ1-2, with D tentatively TRBD1 (5 bases). Germline assignment: CDR1 MDHEN and CDR2 SYDVKM. Trimming stripped 2 bases from V and 1 base from J, with 8 bases between. This CDR3 comprises 14 residues. CDR3 loop: CASSLPGFNYGYTF. The DNA of the CDR3 is TGTGCCAGCAGTTTACCAGGGTTTAACTATGGCTACACCTTC.

Written as DNA, the CDR3 is TGTGCCAGCAGTTCCCTAGCGAACACCGGGGAGCTGTTTTTT. Encoded protein: CASSSLANTGELFF. V and J are TRBV6-6 and TRBJ2-2; D remains ambiguous. The CDR3 runs 14 residues. The V and J ends lost 4 bases and 0 bases respectively, with 6 bases between them. Per the germline V gene, CDR1 is MNHNY and CDR2 is SVGAGI (reference sequence).